Listed below are T cell receptor beta chains from one sample, sequenced in a study of high-grade serous ovarian cancer treatment subgroups. The assay was immunoSEQ multiplex PCR, and TCRdb's table has in-frame clones only and misses some. The sample has nearly 15,000 clones, roughly 90% seen once. Source material: tumor tissue. The receptors originated from a human donor with high-grade serous ovarian cancer. Each CDR3 is given without its conserved first and last residue.

ASSLGGPTDTQY	TRBV11-2	TRBJ2-3
ASSSQGETQY	TRBV7-2	TRBJ2-5
ASSLVVGEETQY	TRBV7-6	TRBJ2-5
ASSFEDRYNEQF	TRBV5-5	TRBJ2-1
ASSLGQETQY	TRBV5-1	TRBJ2-5
ASSFKQGHSPLH	TRBV5-6	TRBJ1-6
ASRRDFNTGELF	TRBV2	TRBJ2-2
ASREGRYEQY	TRBV6-5	TRBJ2-7
ASSSTRRNTEAF	TRBV5-1	TRBJ1-1
ASSYGRVYGYT	TRBV6-5	TRBJ1-2
ASSAGPQGANEQY	TRBV9	TRBJ2-7
ASSWTSGGPLDTGELF	TRBV7-6	TRBJ2-2
ASSSIDRATDTQY	TRBV28	TRBJ2-3
ASSIRRGLTEAF	TRBV19	TRBJ1-1
ASSQATGVRETQY	TRBV4-1	TRBJ2-5
ASSGPTSGGHPSTDTQY	TRBV6-1	TRBJ2-3
ASSYVTGGDTQY	TRBV6-5	TRBJ2-3
ASKGAYSPLH	TRBV2	TRBJ1-6
ASSIGDRYLSRDTEAF	TRBV19	TRBJ1-1
ASSRQEERAPQH	TRBV6-5	TRBJ1-5
ASSSIVPQETQY	TRBV5-1	TRBJ2-5
ASIPGLAGFPDTQY	TRBV5-5	TRBJ2-3
ASRLAGGQGAGKSYEQY	TRBV5-1	TRBJ2-7
ASSLGGSGQETQY	TRBV10-1	TRBJ2-5
ASSYGGTAGEQY	TRBV6-5	TRBJ2-7
ASNRLAGGDTQY	TRBV6-5	TRBJ2-3
ASSLVPTDTQY	TRBV11-3	TRBJ2-3
ASSPKGYGYT	TRBV18	TRBJ1-2
ASSYSGPYNEQF	TRBV6-6	TRBJ2-1
ASSVRLAGATNEQF	TRBV5-6	TRBJ2-1
ASSLAGQVGTDTQY	TRBV5-4	TRBJ2-3
ASSLDLGGEGSPLH	TRBV5-1	TRBJ1-6
ASSSHRRSGNTIY	TRBV6-5	TRBJ1-3
ASSVGGITGNEQF	TRBV9	TRBJ2-1
ASSQEGRPASGNTIY	TRBV4-1	TRBJ1-3
ASSLGLAAGELF	TRBV7-9	TRBJ2-2
SVVMGDRDGYT	TRBV29-1	TRBJ1-2
ASSLAGQSDTQY	TRBV7-2	TRBJ2-3
ASRGQGGGTEAF	TRBV19	TRBJ1-1
ASSLWRGSYQETQY	TRBV5-6	TRBJ2-5
ASSGGTSGSYTDTQY	TRBV5-4	TRBJ2-3
ASAEPYGYT	TRBV28	TRBJ1-2
ASSQQQGGKDGYT	TRBV4-1	TRBJ1-2
ASSLKPRGFSYEQY	TRBV27	NA
ASSWHGFDQPQH	TRBV5-6	TRBJ1-5
ASSYRLDYNEQF	TRBV6-6	TRBJ2-1
ASSPPSGVGANVLT	TRBV18	TRBJ2-6
ASTGSDSYEQY	TRBV6-5	NA
ASSGDGDYEQY	TRBV11-2	TRBJ2-7
ASSDWGQSPLH	TRBV6-1	TRBJ1-6
ASSLDSGPANSPLH	TRBV5-1	TRBJ1-6
ASSARAGGQMQTQY	TRBV2	TRBJ2-5
ASSLLIGGVYEQY	TRBV5-4	TRBJ2-7
ASSDSPTGKSYNEQF	TRBV6-4	TRBJ2-1
ASSPAITGTEAF	TRBV9	TRBJ1-1
ASSFDEKLF	TRBV2	TRBJ1-4
ASSSWTGNNQPQH	TRBV7-2	TRBJ1-5